This is a list of T cell receptor beta chains from one sample in a study of OX40 agonist ivuxolimab in advanced cancers. The data were produced by immunoSEQ multiplex PCR, yet TCRdb's version contains in-frame clones alone and is incomplete. The sample contains roughly 67,000 clones, around four fifths of which appear only once. Here the sequenced sample was CD4+ or CD8+ T cells sorted from blood, taken in a trial of the OX40 agonist ivuxolimab. Source of these receptors: an adult with an advanced solid tumor such as melanoma, head and neck, liver or kidney cancer. CDR3s include the opening cysteine and the closing phenylalanine or tryptophan. D genes are given only for firm matches. Size tells how often a clone was seen (once, few, many) or the class of an expanded clone, and some rows leave it out.

12	TRBV29-1	.	.	TRBJ1-2	CSGMDSNYGYTF	TGCAGCGGGATGGACAGTAACTATGGCTACACCTTC
16	TRBV19	.	.	TRBJ2-3	CASSIAPGSRPNTQYF	TGTGCCAGTAGTATCGCGCCGGGTTCCCGGCCCAATACGCAGTATTTT
16	TRBV6-6	.	.	TRBJ1-2	CASRKSLGGEDYGYTF	TGTGCCAGCAGAAAATCACTGGGGGGCGAGGACTATGGCTACACCTTC
13	TRBV28	.	.	TRBJ1-2	CASSLYINYGYTF	TGTGCCAGCAGTTTGTATATTAACTATGGCTACACCTTC
17	TRBV18	.	.	TRBJ2-3	CASSPPGNRADTDTQYF	TGTGCCAGCTCACCACCGGGCAACCGGGCTGACACAGATACGCAGTATTTT
15	TRBV6-1	.	many	TRBJ1-5	CASIEYSYSNQPQHF	TGTGCCAGCATAGAGTATAGTTATAGCAATCAGCCCCAGCATTTT
13	TRBV28	.	.	TRBJ1-5	CASSFRVGQPQHF	TGTGCCAGCAGTTTCAGGGTGGGACAGCCCCAGCATTTT
12	TRBV19	.	.	TRBJ1-5	CASYRVNQPQHF	TGTGCCAGTTATCGGGTCAATCAGCCCCAGCATTTT
13	TRBV2	.	few	TRBJ2-3	CASKEGGSDTQYF	TGTGCCAGCAAGGAGGGGGGGTCAGATACGCAGTATTTT
15	TRBV28	TRBD2	once	TRBJ2-1	CASSLPSGGGNEQFF	TGTGCCAGCAGTTTACCCTCGGGAGGGGGAAATGAGCAGTTCTTC
17	TRBV30	.	.	TRBJ1-1	CAWIPKASDPRRTEAFF	TGTGCCTGGATCCCAAAGGCTTCCGACCCTCGGAGGACTGAAGCTTTCTTT
17	TRBV7-2	TRBD2	.	TRBJ2-2	CASSWTSGGANTGELFF	TGTGCCAGCAGCTGGACTAGCGGGGGGGCGAACACCGGGGAGCTGTTTTTT
18	TRBV21-1	.	.	TRBJ1-5	CASSKGRGAGGGNQPQHF	TGTGCCAGCAGCAAAGGGCGCGGGGCGGGAGGGGGCAATCAGCCCCAGCATTTT
15	TRBV5-4	TRBD2	.	TRBJ2-7	CASSPVGTSLHEQYF	TGTGCCAGCAGCCCCGTGGGGACTAGTCTCCACGAGCAGTACTTC
17	TRBV18	.	.	TRBJ1-5	CASSRRGPREANQPQHF	TGTGCCAGCTCACGAAGGGGCCCCAGGGAGGCCAATCAGCCCCAGCATTTT
14	TRBV10-3	.	.	TRBJ2-5	CAISERGAEETQYF	TGTGCCATCAGTGAACGGGGGGCCGAGGAGACCCAGTACTTC
11	TRBV19	TRBD2	few	TRBJ2-7	CATAGSYEQYF	TGTGCTACAGCGGGATCCTACGAGCAGTACTTC
17	TRBV6-1	TRBD1	.	TRBJ2-3	CASSEVGTGIIRDTQYF	TGTGCCAGCAGTGAAGTGGGGACAGGGATCATAAGAGATACGCAGTATTTT
14	TRBV6-5	TRBD1	.	TRBJ2-7	CASSPGTASGEQYF	TGTGCCAGCAGCCCCGGGACAGCCTCGGGGGAGCAGTACTTC
11	TRBV20-1	.	.	TRBJ1-2	CSATETYGYTF	TGCAGTGCTACTGAGACCTACGGCTACACCTTC
14	TRBV29-1	.	.	TRBJ2-3	CSALRGAGTDTQYF	TGCAGCGCCCTGAGGGGGGCCGGCACAGATACGCAGTATTTT
14	TRBV27	TRBD2	.	TRBJ2-7	CASSMGLAGDEQYF	TGTGCCAGCAGTATGGGACTAGCGGGAGACGAGCAGTACTTC
15	TRBV28	TRBD1	.	TRBJ2-7	CASRSTGGGLYEQYF	TGTGCCAGCAGGTCAACAGGGGGCGGCCTCTACGAGCAGTACTTC
13	TRBV19	.	.	TRBJ2-5	CASSPTRGETQYF	TGTGCCAGTAGTCCCACTAGGGGGGAGACCCAGTACTTC
14	TRBV28	TRBD2	few	TRBJ2-7	CASSLQLAAREQYF	TGTGCCAGCAGTTTACAACTAGCGGCACGCGAGCAGTACTTC
14	TRBV7-9	.	.	TRBJ2-7	CASSPGPSSYEQYF	TGTGCCAGCAGCCCGGGACCTAGCTCCTACGAGCAGTACTTC
11	TRBV6-6	.	.	TRBJ1-1	CASSINTEAFF	TGTGCCAGCAGCATAAACACTGAAGCTTTCTTT
15	TRBV6-5	.	.	TRBJ2-1	CASSWGLVSYNEQFF	TGTGCCAGCAGTTGGGGACTGGTCTCCTACAATGAGCAGTTCTTC
12	TRBV12-1	.	.	TRBJ2-5	CASSFMLRAQYF	TGTGCCAGCAGCTTTATGCTACGGGCCCAGTACTTC
15	TRBV28	TRBD1	.	TRBJ2-1	CASAPDRVPYNEQFF	TGTGCCAGCGCACCCGACAGGGTTCCCTACAATGAGCAGTTCTTC
14	TRBV5-1	.	.	TRBJ2-2	CASSGGQTTGELFF	TGCGCCAGCAGCGGCGGACAGACTACCGGGGAGCTGTTTTTT
14	TRBV7-3	.	.	TRBJ2-3	CASRPGGSADTQYF	TGTGCCAGCAGGCCTGGGGGTTCGGCAGATACGCAGTATTTT
14	TRBV11-2	TRBD1	.	TRBJ2-7	CASSFGQGAGEQYF	TGTGCCAGCAGCTTCGGACAGGGGGCTGGCGAGCAGTACTTC
14	TRBV18	.	once	TRBJ1-1	CASSPPTPQVGAFF	TGTGCCAGCTCACCGCCGACTCCTCAGGTGGGGGCTTTCTTT
14	TRBV2	.	.	TRBJ1-1	CARNREVGNTEAFF	TGTGCCAGGAATCGCGAGGTGGGAAACACTGAAGCTTTCTTT
15	TRBV28	TRBD2	.	TRBJ2-2	CASSVSGRDTGELFF	TGTGCCAGCAGTGTAAGCGGGAGGGACACCGGGGAGCTGTTTTTT
12	TRBV6-1	.	once	TRBJ1-5	CASSGGFQPQHF	TGTGCCAGCAGTGGAGGTTTTCAGCCCCAGCATTTT
13	TRBV7-2	.	.	TRBJ2-7	CASSGGNSYEQYF	TGTGCCAGCAGTGGCGGGAACTCCTACGAGCAGTACTTC
16	TRBV5-4	TRBD2	.	TRBJ2-2	CASSWGLAPNTGELFF	TGTGCCAGCAGCTGGGGACTAGCGCCGAACACCGGGGAGCTGTTTTTT
16	TRBV5-5	.	medium-sized	TRBJ1-3	CASGDYRVRSGNTIYF	TGTGCCAGCGGGGATTACAGGGTGCGCTCTGGAAACACCATATATTTT
17	TRBV4-2	TRBD2	.	TRBJ2-3	CASSQDVASGGTDTQYF	TGTGCCAGCAGCCAAGATGTGGCTAGCGGGGGGACAGATACGCAGTATTTT
14	TRBV30	.	.	TRBJ2-5	CAWSVSKLGETQYF	TGTGCCTGGAGTGTATCTAAGCTTGGGGAGACCCAGTACTTC
15	TRBV18	.	.	TRBJ2-7	CASGSGTDLTYEQYF	TGTGCCAGCGGATCCGGGACCGACTTGACCTACGAGCAGTACTTC
15	TRBV19	.	.	TRBJ1-1	CASSSRGSMNTEAFF	TGTGCCAGTAGTTCGCGCGGATCCATGAACACTGAAGCTTTCTTT
18	TRBV4-1	.	.	TRBJ2-3	CASSRSWGKGSSPDTQYF	TGCGCCAGCAGCCGGAGTTGGGGTAAGGGGTCCTCCCCAGATACGCAGTATTTT
20	TRBV4-1	.	.	TRBJ2-2	CASSLIGLQGGIISRGELFF	TGCGCCAGCAGCCTTATCGGATTACAGGGGGGGATAATCTCCCGTGGGGAGCTGTTTTTT
13	TRBV2	.	.	TRBJ1-2	CASRGQLPYGYTF	TGTGCCAGCAGAGGACAGCTCCCCTATGGCTACACCTTC
11	TRBV10-1	.	few	TRBJ2-1	CASSDHVEQFF	TGCGCCAGCAGTGACCATGTGGAGCAGTTCTTC
14	TRBV7-2	.	.	TRBJ2-5	CASSDPGLEETQYF	TGTGCCAGCAGCGATCCGGGACTTGAGGAGACCCAGTACTTC
13	TRBV30	TRBD2	once	TRBJ2-7	CAWSRGGVDEQYF	TGTGCCTGGAGTCGGGGAGGGGTCGACGAGCAGTACTTC
14	TRBV5-6	.	.	TRBJ1-1	CASSSWALPTEAFF	TGTGCCAGCAGCTCCTGGGCCTTACCAACTGAAGCTTTCTTT
19	TRBV7-2	TRBD1	.	TRBJ2-7	CASSLPDRGMSQERYEQYF	TGTGCCAGCAGCTTACCCGACAGGGGAATGAGTCAGGAGAGGTACGAGCAGTACTTC
13	TRBV2	.	few	TRBJ1-4	CASSEATNEKLFF	TGTGCCAGCAGTGAAGCGACTAATGAAAAACTGTTTTTT
17	TRBV30	TRBD1	.	TRBJ1-1	CACSDRGRRAKSTEAFF	TGTGCCTGCTCAGACAGGGGGCGACGGGCTAAGTCCACTGAAGCTTTCTTT